This TCR beta chain was sequenced in a study of blood T cell repertoires in COVID-19. Study context: There were acute and convalescent COVID-19 samples, and they came from the United States, Italy and Spain. PBMCs, B-cell-depleted T cells, or T cells were the source of the cDNA or gDNA that made up the material.

In the study's own analysis: Estimation of nucleated cell counts relied on the amplification of reference gene primers. Sequencing used immunoSEQ multiplex PCR; TCRdb keeps in-frame clones, though not all of them. The D gene and trimming were derived from the DNA, and the V and J assignments and clone size from that table. The table lists 200,000 to 300,000 clones, roughly 84% of them singletons. Deletions cut 4 bases from V and 0 bases from J, with 9 bases between. The V gene's germline CDR1 is LGHDT and CDR2 YNNKEL (reference sequence). The CDR3 spans 15 residues. Sequenced material: peripheral blood. V and J are TRBV3-1 (or the pseudogene TRBV3-2) and TRBJ1-4; a possible D gene is TRBD1 (6 bases). This sequence was found in a man aged 55-75 years with acute or convalescent COVID-19. CDR3 residues: CASSLQGATNEKLFF. The CDR3 DNA is TGTGCCAGCAGCCTACAGGGCGCAACTAATGAAAAACTGTTTTTT.